The 8 T cell receptor beta chains presented below share a single source sample, sequenced in a study of blood T cell repertoires in COVID-19. TCRdb's copy holds only in-frame clones and misses some; the assay was immunoSEQ multiplex PCR. The profile shows approximately 260,000 clones, approximately 80% of them singletons. Specimen: peripheral blood. The source of these receptors is a woman between 35 and 50 years old with active or convalescent COVID-19.

The chain joins TRBV3-1 (or the pseudogene TRBV3-2) to TRBJ2-7, with a weak D call TRBD1 (5 bases). This CDR3 contains 14 residues. CDR1 LGHDT and CDR2 YNNKEL come from the germline V gene (reference sequence). Trimming removed 1 base from V and 6 bases from J, with 13 bases in between. CDR3 region: CASSQATQGSEQYV. CDR3 bases: TGTGCCAGCAGCCAAGCCACCCAGGGTTCCGAGCAGTACGTC.

V gene TRBV30 combines with J gene TRBJ1-6; D call uncertain. V dropped 4 bases and J dropped 5 bases, with 12 bases sitting between them. This CDR3 spans 14 amino acids. Germline V lookup: CDR1 GTSNPN, CDR2 SVGIG (reference sequence). CDR3 in amino acids: CAWTTPGNNSPLHF. The CDR3 DNA is TGTGCCTGGACAACCCCCGGGAATAATTCACCCCTCCACTTT.

The CDR3: CASSLSPSAGLNYGYTF. The CDR3 nucleotides are TGTGCCAGCAGCTTAAGCCCCTCGGCGGGTTTGAACTATGGCTACACCTTC. The V call is TRBV5-6, the J call TRBJ1-2; no definite D call. CDR3 length: 17 residues. V was pared by 2 bases and J by 2 bases, with 19 bases between. Germline CDR1 SGHDT, CDR2 YYEEEE.

The chain is built from TRBV9 and TRBJ1-5; tentative D call: TRBD1 (5 bases). The CDR3 sequence is 13 residues long. V was pared by 0 bases and J by 7 bases, with 8 bases between. Looked up from germline, CDR1 is SGDLS and CDR2 is YYNGEE. As DNA, the CDR3 is TGTGCCAGCAGCGTAGAATCAGGGCAGCCCCAGCATTTT. Translation: CASSVESGQPQHF.

This CDR3 reads CASSLGSGYGYTF. The CDR3 DNA follows: TGTGCCAGCAGTTTAGGGTCGGGCTATGGCTACACCTTC. The rearrangement links TRBV28 to TRBJ1-2; D uncertain. Trimming took off 2 bases at V and 4 bases at J, with 8 bases between the two ends. The V gene's germline CDR1 is MDHEN and CDR2 SYDVKM. The CDR3 totals 13 residues.

This clone was seen just once. The V call is TRBV5-6, the J call TRBJ2-2, with a tentative D call TRBD2 (6 bases). The CDR3 length is 14 residues. V gave up 6 bases and J gave up 5 bases, with 14 bases separating them. CDR1 SGHDT and CDR2 YYEEEE come from the germline V gene. Here the CDR3 reads CASTPGTGTGELFF. CDR3 coding DNA: TGTGCCAGCACCCCGGGGACTGGTACCGGGGAGCTGTTTTTT.

This rearrangement joins TRBV19 to TRBJ1-5; 12 positions match TRBD1. The CDR3 length is 18 residues. V gave up 5 bases and J gave up 0 bases; unmatched junction bases: 8. Germline V gene data show CDR1 as LNHDA and CDR2 as SQIVND (reference sequence). CDR3 DNA sequence: TGTGCCAGTAGTTTCACCGGGACAGGGGGCTTTAGCAATCAGCCCCAGCATTTT. Protein sequence: CASSFTGTGGFSNQPQHF. Complete variable domain (other parts from reference TRBV19 and TRBJ1-5): DGGITQSPKYLFRKEGQNVTLSCEQNLNHDAMYWYRQDPGQGLRLIYYSQIVNDFQKGDIAEGYSVSREKKESFPLTVTSAQKNPTAFYLCASSFTGTGGFSNQPQHFGDGTRLSIL.

V is TRBV6-5 and J is TRBJ1-6; D possibly corresponds to TRBD1 (6 bases). In germline, CDR1 is MNHEY, CDR2 SVGAGI. V was trimmed by 6 bases and J by 5 bases, leaving 8 bases between them. The CDR3 is 13 residues long. CDR3 sequence: CASRWDNNSPLHF. The CDR3 DNA is TGTGCCAGCAGATGGGACAATAATTCACCCCTCCACTTT.